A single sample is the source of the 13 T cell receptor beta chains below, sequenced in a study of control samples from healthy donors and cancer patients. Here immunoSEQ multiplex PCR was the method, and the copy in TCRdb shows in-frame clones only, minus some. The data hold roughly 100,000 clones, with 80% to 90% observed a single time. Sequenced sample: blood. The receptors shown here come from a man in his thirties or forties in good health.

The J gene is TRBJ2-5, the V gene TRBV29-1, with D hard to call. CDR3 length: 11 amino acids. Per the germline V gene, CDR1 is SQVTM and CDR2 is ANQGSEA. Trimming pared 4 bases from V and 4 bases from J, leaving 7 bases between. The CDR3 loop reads CSVVKGETQYF. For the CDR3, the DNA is TGCAGCGTTGTTAAGGGAGAGACCCAGTACTTC.

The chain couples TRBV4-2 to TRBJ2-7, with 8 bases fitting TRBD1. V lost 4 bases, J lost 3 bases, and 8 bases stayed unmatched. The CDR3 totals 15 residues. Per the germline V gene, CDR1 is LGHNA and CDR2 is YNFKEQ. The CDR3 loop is CASSRDRGLSYEQYF. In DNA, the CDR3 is TGTGCCAGCAGCCGCGACAGGGGTCTAAGCTACGAGCAGTACTTC.

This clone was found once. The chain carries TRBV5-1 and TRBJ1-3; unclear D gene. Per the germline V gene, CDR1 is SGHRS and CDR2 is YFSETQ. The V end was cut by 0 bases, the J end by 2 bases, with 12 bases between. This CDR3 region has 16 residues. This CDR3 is CASSLEPRTTGNTIYF. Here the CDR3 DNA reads TGCGCCAGCAGCTTGGAACCACGGACGACTGGAAACACCATATATTTT.

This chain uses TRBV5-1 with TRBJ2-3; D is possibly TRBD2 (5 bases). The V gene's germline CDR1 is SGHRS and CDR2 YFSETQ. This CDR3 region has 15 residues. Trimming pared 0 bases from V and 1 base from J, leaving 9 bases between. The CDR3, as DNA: TGCGCCAGCAGCTTGGTTCCAGCGGGCACAGATACGCAGTATTTT. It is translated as CASSLVPAGTDTQYF.

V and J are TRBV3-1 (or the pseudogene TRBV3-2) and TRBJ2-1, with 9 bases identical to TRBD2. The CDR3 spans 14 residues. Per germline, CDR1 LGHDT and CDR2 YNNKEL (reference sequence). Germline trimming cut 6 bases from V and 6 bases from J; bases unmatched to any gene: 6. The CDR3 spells CASRFSGSGNEQFF. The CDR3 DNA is TGTGCCAGCAGATTTAGCGGGAGTGGCAATGAGCAGTTCTTC.

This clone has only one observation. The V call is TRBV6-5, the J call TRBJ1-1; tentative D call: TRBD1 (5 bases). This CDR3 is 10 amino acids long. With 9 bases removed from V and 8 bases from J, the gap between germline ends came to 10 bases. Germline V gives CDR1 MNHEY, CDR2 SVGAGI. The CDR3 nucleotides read TGTGCCAGTGGGACCGTGGAAGCTTTCTTT. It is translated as CASGTVEAFF.

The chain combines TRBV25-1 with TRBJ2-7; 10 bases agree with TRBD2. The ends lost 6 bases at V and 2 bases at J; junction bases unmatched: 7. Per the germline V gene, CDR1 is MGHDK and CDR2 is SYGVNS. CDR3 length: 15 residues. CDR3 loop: CASSPSGSLPYEQYF. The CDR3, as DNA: TGTGCCAGCAGCCCTAGCGGGAGCCTTCCCTACGAGCAGTACTTC.

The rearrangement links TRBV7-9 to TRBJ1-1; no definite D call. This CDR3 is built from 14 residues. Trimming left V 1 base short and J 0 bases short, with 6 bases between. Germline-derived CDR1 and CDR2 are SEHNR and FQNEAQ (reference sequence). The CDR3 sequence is CASSLEHMNTEAFF. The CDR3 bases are TGTGCCAGCAGCTTAGAACACATGAACACTGAAGCTTTCTTT.

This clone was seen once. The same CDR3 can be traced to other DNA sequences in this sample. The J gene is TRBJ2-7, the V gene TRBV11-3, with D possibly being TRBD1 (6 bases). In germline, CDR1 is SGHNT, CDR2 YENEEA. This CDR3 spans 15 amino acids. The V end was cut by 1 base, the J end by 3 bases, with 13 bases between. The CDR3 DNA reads TGTGCCAGCAGCTTAGGTTCCAGGGGAGACTACGAGCAGTACTTC. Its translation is CASSLGSRGDYEQYF.

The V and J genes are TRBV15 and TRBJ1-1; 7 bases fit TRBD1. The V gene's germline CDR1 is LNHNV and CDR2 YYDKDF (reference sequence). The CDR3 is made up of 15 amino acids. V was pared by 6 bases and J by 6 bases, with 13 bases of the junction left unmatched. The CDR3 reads CATSISGRGGSEAFF. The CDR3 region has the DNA TGTGCCACCAGTATCTCCGGCAGGGGGGGCTCTGAAGCTTTCTTT. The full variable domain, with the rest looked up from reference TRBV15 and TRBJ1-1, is DAMVIQNPRYQVTQFGKPVTLSCSQTLNHNVMYWYQQKSSQAPKLLFHYYDKDFNNEADTPDNFQSRRPNTSFCFLDIRSPGLGDTAMYLCATSISGRGGSEAFFGQGTRLTVV.

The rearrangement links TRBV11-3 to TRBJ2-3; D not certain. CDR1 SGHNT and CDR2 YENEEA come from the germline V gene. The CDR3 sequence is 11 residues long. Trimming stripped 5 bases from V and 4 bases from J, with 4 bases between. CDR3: CASSRADTQYF. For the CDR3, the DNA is TGTGCCAGCAGCCGCGCAGATACGCAGTATTTT.

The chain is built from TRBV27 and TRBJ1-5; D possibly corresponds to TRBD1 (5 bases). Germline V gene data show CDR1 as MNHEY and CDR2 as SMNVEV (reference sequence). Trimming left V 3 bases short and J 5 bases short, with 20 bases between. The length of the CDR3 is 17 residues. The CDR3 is CASSLFWRRDADQPQHF. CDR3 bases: TGTGCCAGCAGTTTGTTTTGGAGGAGGGACGCGGATCAGCCCCAGCATTTT.

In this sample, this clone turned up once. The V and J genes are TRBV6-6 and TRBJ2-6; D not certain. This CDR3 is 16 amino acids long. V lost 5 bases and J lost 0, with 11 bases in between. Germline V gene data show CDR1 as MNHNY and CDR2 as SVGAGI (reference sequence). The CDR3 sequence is CASSSTRSSGANVLTF. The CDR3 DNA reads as TGTGCCAGCAGTAGCACGCGATCCTCTGGGGCCAACGTCCTGACTTTC.